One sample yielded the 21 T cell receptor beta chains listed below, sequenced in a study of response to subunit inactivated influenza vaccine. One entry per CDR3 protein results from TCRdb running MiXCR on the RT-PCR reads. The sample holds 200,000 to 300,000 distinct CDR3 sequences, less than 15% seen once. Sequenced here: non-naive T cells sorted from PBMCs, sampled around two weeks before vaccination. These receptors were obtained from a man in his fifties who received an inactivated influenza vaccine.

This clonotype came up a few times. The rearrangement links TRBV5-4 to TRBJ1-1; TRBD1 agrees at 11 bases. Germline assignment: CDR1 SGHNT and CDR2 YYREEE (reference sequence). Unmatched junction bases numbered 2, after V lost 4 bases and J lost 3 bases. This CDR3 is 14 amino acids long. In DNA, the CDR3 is TGTGCCAGCAGCACGGGACAGGGGGACACTGAAGCTTTCTTT. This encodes CASSTGQGDTEAFF.

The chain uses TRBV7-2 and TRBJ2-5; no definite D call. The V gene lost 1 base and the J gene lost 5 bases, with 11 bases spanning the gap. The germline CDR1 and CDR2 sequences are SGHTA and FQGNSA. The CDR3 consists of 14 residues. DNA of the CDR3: TGTGCCAGCAGCTTAGTACTCCCGTCGGAGACCCAGTACTTC. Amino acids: CASSLVLPSETQYF.

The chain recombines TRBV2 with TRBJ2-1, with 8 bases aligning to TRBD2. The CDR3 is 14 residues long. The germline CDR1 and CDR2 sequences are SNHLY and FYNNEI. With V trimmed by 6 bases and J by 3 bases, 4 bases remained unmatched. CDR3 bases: TGTGCCAGCAGAGGGACTAGAAGCTACAATGAGCAGTTCTTC. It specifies CASRGTRSYNEQFF.

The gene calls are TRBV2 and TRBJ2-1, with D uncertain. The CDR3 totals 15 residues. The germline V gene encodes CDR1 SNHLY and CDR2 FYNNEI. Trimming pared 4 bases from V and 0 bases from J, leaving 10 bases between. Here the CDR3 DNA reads TGTGCCAGCAGTGTACAGCTGAGCTCCTACAATGAGCAGTTCTTC. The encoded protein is CASSVQLSSYNEQFF.

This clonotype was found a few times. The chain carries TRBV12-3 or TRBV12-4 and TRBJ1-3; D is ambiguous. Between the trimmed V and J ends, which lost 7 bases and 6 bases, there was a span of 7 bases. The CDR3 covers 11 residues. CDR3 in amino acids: CASTQLNTIYF. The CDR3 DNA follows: TGTGCCAGCACCCAACTAAACACCATATATTTT.

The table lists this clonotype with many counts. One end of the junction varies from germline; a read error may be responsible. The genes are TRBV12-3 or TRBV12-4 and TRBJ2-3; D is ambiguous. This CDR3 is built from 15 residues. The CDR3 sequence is CASRSNRTPQDRQYF. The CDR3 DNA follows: TGTGCCAGCAGGTCGAATCGGACCCCTCAGGATAGGCAGTATTTT.

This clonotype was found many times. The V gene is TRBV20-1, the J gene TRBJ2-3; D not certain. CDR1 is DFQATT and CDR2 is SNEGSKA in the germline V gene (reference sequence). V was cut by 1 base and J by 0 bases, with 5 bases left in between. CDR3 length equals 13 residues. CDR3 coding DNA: TGCAGTGCTAGAGGTCCGAGCACAGATACGCAGTATTTT. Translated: CSARGPSTDTQYF.

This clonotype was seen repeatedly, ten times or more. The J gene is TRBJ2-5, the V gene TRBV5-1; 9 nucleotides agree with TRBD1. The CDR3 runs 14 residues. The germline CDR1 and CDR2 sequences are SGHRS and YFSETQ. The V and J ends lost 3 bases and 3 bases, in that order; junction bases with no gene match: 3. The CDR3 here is CASSSGQGKETQYF. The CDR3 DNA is TGCGCCAGCAGCTCGGGACAGGGAAAAGAGACCCAGTACTTC.

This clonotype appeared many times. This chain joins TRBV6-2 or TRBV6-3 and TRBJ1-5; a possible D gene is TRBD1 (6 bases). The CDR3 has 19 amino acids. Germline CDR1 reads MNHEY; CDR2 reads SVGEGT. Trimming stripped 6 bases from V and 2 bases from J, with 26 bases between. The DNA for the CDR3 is TGTGCCAGCAGCCGTAAAAGACAGGACACGGATTGGCGCAATCAGCCCCAGCATTTT. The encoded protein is CASSRKRQDTDWRNQPQHF.

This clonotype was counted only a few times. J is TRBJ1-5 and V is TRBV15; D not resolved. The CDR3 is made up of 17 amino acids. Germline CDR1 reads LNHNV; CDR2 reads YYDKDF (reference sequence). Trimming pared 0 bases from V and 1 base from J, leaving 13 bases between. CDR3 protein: CATSRDGSVLSNQPQHF. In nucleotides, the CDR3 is TGTGCCACCAGCAGAGATGGGTCTGTTTTGAGCAATCAGCCCCAGCATTTT.

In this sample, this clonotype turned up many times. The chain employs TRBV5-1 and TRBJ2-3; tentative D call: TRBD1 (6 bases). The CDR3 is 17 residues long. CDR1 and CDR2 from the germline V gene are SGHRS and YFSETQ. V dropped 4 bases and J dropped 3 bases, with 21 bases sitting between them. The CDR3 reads CASSGGAGTPGTDTQYF. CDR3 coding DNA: TGCGCCAGCAGCGGAGGAGCCGGGACACCAGGGACAGATACGCAGTATTTT.

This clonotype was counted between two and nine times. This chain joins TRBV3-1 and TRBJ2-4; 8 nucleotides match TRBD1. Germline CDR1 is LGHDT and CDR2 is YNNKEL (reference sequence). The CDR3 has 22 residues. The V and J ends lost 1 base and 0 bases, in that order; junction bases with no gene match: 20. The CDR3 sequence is CASSQGGMRGRGRDKAKNIQYF. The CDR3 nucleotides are TGTGCCAGCAGCCAAGGGGGAATGAGGGGCAGGGGGCGCGATAAAGCCAAAAACATTCAGTACTTC.

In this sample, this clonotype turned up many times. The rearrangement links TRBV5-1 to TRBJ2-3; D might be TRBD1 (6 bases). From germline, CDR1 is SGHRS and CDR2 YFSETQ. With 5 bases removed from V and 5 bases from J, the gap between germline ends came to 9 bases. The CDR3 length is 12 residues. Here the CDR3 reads CASSSGVDTQYF. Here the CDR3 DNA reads TGCGCCAGCAGTTCAGGGGTAGATACGCAGTATTTT.

The DNA of the CDR3 is TGCAGTGCTAGAGACACGCCGGGGCGTTCTCCTAGCACAGATACGCAGTATTTT. It yields the protein CSARDTPGRSPSTDTQYF. This rearrangement joins TRBV20-1 to TRBJ2-3; D possibly uses TRBD1 or TRBD2 (5 bases each). V was clipped by 0 bases and J by 0 bases, with 19 bases between them. This CDR3 spans 18 amino acids. CDR1 and CDR2 from the germline V gene are DFQATT and SNEGSKA (reference sequence).

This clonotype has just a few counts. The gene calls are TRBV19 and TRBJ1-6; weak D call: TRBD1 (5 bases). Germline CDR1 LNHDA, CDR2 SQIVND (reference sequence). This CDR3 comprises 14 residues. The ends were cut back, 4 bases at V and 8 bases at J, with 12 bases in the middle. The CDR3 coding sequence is TGTGCCAGTAGTACCGCAGGGAGATATTCACCCCTCCACTTT. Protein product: CASSTAGRYSPLHF.

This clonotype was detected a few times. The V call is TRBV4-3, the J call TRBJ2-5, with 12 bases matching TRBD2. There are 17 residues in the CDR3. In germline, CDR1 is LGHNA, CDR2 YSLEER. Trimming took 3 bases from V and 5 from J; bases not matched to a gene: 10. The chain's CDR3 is CASSQQLAGGNPETQYF. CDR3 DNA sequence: TGCGCCAGCAGCCAGCAACTAGCGGGGGGCAACCCGGAGACCCAGTACTTC.

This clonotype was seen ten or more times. CDR3 protein: CASSGGQGFNEQFF. In DNA form, the CDR3 reads TGTGCCAGCAGCGGTGGACAGGGGTTTAATGAGCAGTTCTTC. This chain links TRBV2 with TRBJ2-1; 9 nucleotides align to TRBD1. The CDR3 has 14 residues. The germline V gene has CDR1 SNHLY and CDR2 FYNNEI. Trimming removed 6 bases from V and 7 bases from J; junction bases left unmatched: 7.

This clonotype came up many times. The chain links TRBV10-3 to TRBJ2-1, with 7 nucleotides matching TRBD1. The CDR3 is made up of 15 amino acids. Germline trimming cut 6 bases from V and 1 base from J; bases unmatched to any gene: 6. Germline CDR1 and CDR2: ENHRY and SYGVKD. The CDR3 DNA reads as TGTGCCATCAGCGCACCGACAGGGTCCTACAATGAGCAGTTCTTC. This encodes CAISAPTGSYNEQFF.

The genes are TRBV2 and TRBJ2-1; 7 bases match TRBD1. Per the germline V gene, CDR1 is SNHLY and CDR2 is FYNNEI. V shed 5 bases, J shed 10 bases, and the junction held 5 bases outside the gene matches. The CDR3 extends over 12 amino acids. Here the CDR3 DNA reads TGTGCCAGCAGTAAGGACAGGCGGGAGCAGTTCTTC. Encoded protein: CASSKDRREQFF.

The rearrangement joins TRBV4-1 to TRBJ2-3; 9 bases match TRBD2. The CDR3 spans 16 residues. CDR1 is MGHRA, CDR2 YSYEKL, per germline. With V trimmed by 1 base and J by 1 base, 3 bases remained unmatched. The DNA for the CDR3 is TGCGCCAGCAGCCAAGGGCCTAGCGGGGGCACAGATACGCAGTATTTT. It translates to CASSQGPSGGTDTQYF.

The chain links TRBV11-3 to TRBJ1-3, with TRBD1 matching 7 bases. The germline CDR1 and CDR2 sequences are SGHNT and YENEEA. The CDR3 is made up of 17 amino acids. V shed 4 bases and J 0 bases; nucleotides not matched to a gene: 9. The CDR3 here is CASSSGRGGYSGNTIYF. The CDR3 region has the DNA TGTGCCAGCAGCTCCGGCCGAGGGGGCTACTCTGGAAACACCATATATTTT. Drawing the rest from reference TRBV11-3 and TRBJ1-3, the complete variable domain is EAGVVQSPRYKIIEKKQPVAFWCNPISGHNTLYWYLQNLGQGPELLIRYENEEAVDDSQLPKDRFSAERLKGVDSTLKIQPAELGDSAVYLCASSSGRGGYSGNTIYFGEGSWLTVV.